Below, 24 T cell receptor beta chains from the same sample are listed, as sequenced in a study of cytomegalovirus exposure and HLA in healthy donors. 60 Vbeta and 13 Jbeta primers were used in PCR. The method was immunoSEQ multiplex PCR; TCRdb's version includes in-frame clones alone and lacks a portion of them. The table has 150,000 to 200,000 clones, 77% seen once. Sequenced: PBMCs. The receptors come from a young man in good health and CMV-seronegative.

The rearrangement joins TRBV4-3 to TRBJ2-1; D is ambiguous. CDR3 length: 15 residues. Trimming stripped 1 base from V and 1 base from J, with 8 bases between. Germline-derived CDR1 and CDR2 are LGHNA and YSLEER. The CDR3 bases are TGCGCCAGCAGCCAAGTGGCCGTTTCCTACAATGAGCAGTTCTTC. Translated, it gives CASSQVAVSYNEQFF.

This clone has only a few counts. The V gene is TRBV7-8, the J gene TRBJ2-5; D remains unclear. The length of the CDR3 is 14 residues. Germline V gene sequence: CDR1 SGHVS, CDR2 FQNEAQ. V gave up 1 base and J gave up 1 base, with 7 bases separating them. The CDR3 reads CASSLVLTQETQYF. DNA of the CDR3: TGTGCCAGCAGCTTAGTGCTAACCCAAGAGACCCAGTACTTC.

The chain carries TRBV5-1 and TRBJ1-1; D is unresolved. The V gene's germline CDR1 is SGHRS and CDR2 YFSETQ. Trimming removed 4 bases at V and 4 bases at J, with 14 bases between. This CDR3 spans 14 amino acids. CDR3 nucleotide sequence: TGCGCCAGCAGCCCCCTTTCTTTAGCCACTGAAGCTTTCTTT. Its protein product is CASSPLSLATEAFF.

This chain connects TRBV4-3 to TRBJ2-7; no clear D. This CDR3 has 12 residues. Germline loops: CDR1 LGHNA, CDR2 YSLEER. V gave up 0 bases and J gave up 7 bases, with 7 bases separating them. The CDR3 spells CASSQDLGEQYF. For the CDR3, the DNA is TGCGCCAGCAGCCAAGATCTCGGTGAGCAGTACTTC.

The chain has TRBV6-1 and TRBJ1-1; 7 nucleotides agree with TRBD1. The V gene's germline CDR1 is MNHNS and CDR2 SASEGT. CDR3 length equals 15 residues. V trimming: 4 bases; J trimming: 1 base; junction bases outside the gene matches: 6. The CDR3 here is CASSVSDRRNTEAFF. The DNA of the CDR3 is TGTGCCAGCAGTGTATCGGACAGGAGGAACACTGAAGCTTTCTTT.

This clone was counted only a few times. The chain uses TRBV6-6 and TRBJ2-7, with a tentative D call TRBD2 (5 bases). Germline V gives CDR1 MNHNY, CDR2 SVGAGI (reference sequence). Trimming took off 2 bases at V and 2 bases at J, with 10 bases between the two ends. The CDR3 consists of 14 residues. The CDR3 DNA is TGTGCCAGCAGTTACCCAGACGGGACCTACGAGCAGTACTTC. Translated: CASSYPDGTYEQYF.

This sequence joins TRBV27 and TRBJ2-3, with D perhaps TRBD1 (5 bases). Trimming took off 6 bases at V and 2 bases at J, with 18 bases between the two ends. The CDR3 spans 16 residues. Germline CDR1 and CDR2: MNHEY and SMNVEV (reference sequence). The CDR3 here is CASSRQGRATTDTQYF. The CDR3 DNA follows: TGTGCCAGCAGCCGGCAAGGCAGGGCCACCACAGATACGCAGTATTTT.

This clone appeared a few times. J is TRBJ2-3 and V is TRBV9; D is possibly TRBD2 (5 bases). Trimming left V 2 bases short and J 5 bases short, with 18 bases between. Per the germline V gene, CDR1 is SGDLS and CDR2 is YYNGEE. The CDR3 runs 16 residues. The CDR3 protein is CASSVSPSGPGDTQYF. In nucleotides, the CDR3 is TGTGCCAGCAGCGTCTCTCCCAGCGGTCCTGGAGATACGCAGTATTTT.

A few counts support this clone. The V call is TRBV6-5, the J call TRBJ1-2; a possible D gene is TRBD1 (6 bases). V lost 0 bases and J lost 7, with 12 bases in between. The CDR3 sequence is 14 residues long. From germline, CDR1 is MNHEY and CDR2 SVGAGI. DNA for the CDR3: TGTGCCAGCAGTTACTCGACACAGGGTGTTGGCTACACCTTC. Translated, it gives CASSYSTQGVGYTF.

This rearrangement joins TRBV7-2 to TRBJ2-7; a weak D match, TRBD1 (6 bases). Germline V gives CDR1 SGHTA, CDR2 FQGNSA. V was shortened by 0 bases and J by 4 bases, with 10 bases between the two germline ends. This CDR3 spans 14 amino acids. Here the CDR3 DNA reads TGTGCCAGCAGCTTAGCGATCAGGGGTTACGAGCAGTACTTC. Amino acid sequence: CASSLAIRGYEQYF.

The J gene is TRBJ2-3, the V gene TRBV11-2; 9 bases match TRBD1. The germline gives CDR1 SGHAT, CDR2 FQNNGV. V shed 4 bases, J shed 4 bases, and the junction held 9 bases outside the gene matches. There are 16 residues in the CDR3. CDR3 sequence: CASSWLQGAVADTQYF. The DNA of the CDR3 is TGTGCCAGCAGCTGGTTACAGGGGGCAGTGGCAGATACGCAGTATTTT.

V usage is TRBV5-6 and J usage is TRBJ2-1, with TRBD2 matching over 12 bases. V dropped 4 bases and J dropped 15; count of bases not matched to a gene: 8. The germline CDR1 and CDR2 sequences are SGHDT and YYEEEE. The CDR3 loop spans 13 amino acids. The CDR3 is CASSPGLAGLWFF. CDR3 bases: TGTGCCAGCAGCCCTGGACTAGCGGGACTTTGGTTCTTC.

The chain uses TRBV5-1 and TRBJ2-3; 12 bases line up with TRBD2. This CDR3 is built from 16 residues. The V and J ends lost 3 bases and 4 bases, in that order; junction bases with no gene match: 6. Germline lookup yields CDR1 SGHRS and CDR2 YFSETQ. The CDR3 protein is CASSSGTSGLADTQYF. CDR3 bases: TGCGCCAGCAGCTCCGGGACTAGCGGGTTGGCAGATACGCAGTATTTT.

The chain has TRBV6-4 and TRBJ2-1; 11 positions agree with TRBD2. The CDR3 covers 15 residues. The V gene's germline CDR1 is MRHNA and CDR2 SNTAGT. Trimming took 4 bases from V and 6 from J; bases not matched to a gene: 5. The DNA of the CDR3 is TGTGCCAGCAGTGTATCACTAGCGGGGGCCAATGAGCAGTTCTTC. Its translation is CASSVSLAGANEQFF.

V usage is TRBV6-1 and J usage is TRBJ1-5; TRBD1 matches 7 bases. Trimming at V came to 4 bases and at J to 3 bases, leaving 3 bases not matched to a gene. Germline lookup yields CDR1 MNHNS and CDR2 SASEGT. The CDR3 loop spans 14 amino acids. Here the CDR3 reads CASSGRGPNQPQHF. In nucleotides, the CDR3 is TGTGCCAGCAGTGGTAGGGGGCCCAATCAGCCCCAGCATTTT.

This clone turned up a few times. The rearrangement links TRBV5-4 to TRBJ1-2; TRBD1 matches 7 bases. Germline values: CDR1 SGHNT, CDR2 YYREEE (reference sequence). V shed 1 base, J shed 3 bases, and the junction held 6 bases outside the gene matches. This CDR3 contains 15 residues. The CDR3 bases are TGTGCCAGCAGCTTGCCCGGACAGGTTTACTATGGCTACACCTTC. This sequence encodes CASSLPGQVYYGYTF.

This clone has more than one count but fewer than ten. The chain uses TRBV15 and TRBJ2-6, with D tentatively TRBD2 (6 bases). Per germline, CDR1 LNHNV and CDR2 YYDKDF (reference sequence). Trimming pared 0 bases from V and 2 bases from J, leaving 8 bases between. The CDR3 consists of 16 residues. This CDR3 is CATSRDREAGANVLTF. CDR3 DNA sequence: TGTGCCACCAGCAGAGATAGGGAGGCTGGGGCCAACGTCCTGACTTTC.

The chain is built from TRBV7-6 and TRBJ2-5; the D is unclear. Germline CDR1 SGHVS, CDR2 FNYEAQ. This CDR3 spans 15 amino acids. V lost 6 bases and J 0 bases, leaving 14 bases between the germline ends. The CDR3 region has the DNA TGTGCCAGCAGTCCCCCTGGCCTGTACCAAGAGACCCAGTACTTC. This translates into CASSPPGLYQETQYF.

The V gene is TRBV4-3, the J gene TRBJ2-1; TRBD2 matches at 7 bases. The CDR3 sequence is 16 residues long. V lost 1 base and J lost 3; bases outside the gene matches: 6. Per germline, CDR1 LGHNA and CDR2 YSLEER. In DNA form, the CDR3 reads TGCGCCAGCAGCCAAGGGGCGGGGGTTTTCTACAATGAGCAGTTCTTC. It encodes CASSQGAGVFYNEQFF.

In its sample, this clone was seen a few times. The rearrangement uses TRBV4-2 and TRBJ1-2; 8 nucleotides agree with TRBD1. This CDR3 is built from 14 residues. The V and J ends lost 0 bases and 12 bases, in that order; junction bases with no gene match: 9. Germline V gene lookup returns CDR1 LGHNA and CDR2 YNFKEQ. As DNA, the CDR3 is TGTGCCAGCAGCCAAGAGGGACAGGTGGTTAAGGACACCTTC. As protein: CASSQEGQVVKDTF.

V and J are TRBV6-5 and TRBJ2-3, with 10 bases identical to TRBD2. There are 14 residues in the CDR3. The ends lost 5 bases at V and 11 bases at J; junction bases unmatched: 10. Looked up from germline, CDR1 is MNHEY and CDR2 is SVGAGI. The CDR3 reads CASSPSGLAREQYF. The CDR3 coding sequence is TGTGCCAGCAGTCCCTCGGGACTAGCGAGAGAGCAGTATTTT.

This chain joins TRBV30 and TRBJ1-6; 8 bases agree with TRBD1. Germline CDR1 GTSNPN, CDR2 SVGIG (reference sequence). CDR3 length: 15 amino acids. Germline trimming cut 3 bases from V and 3 bases from J; bases unmatched to any gene: 4. CDR3 DNA: TGTGCCTGGAGGGGACAGGCGATCTATAATTCACCCCTCCACTTT. This sequence encodes CAWRGQAIYNSPLHF.

The rearrangement uses TRBV5-8 and TRBJ2-3, with unresolved D. The CDR3 sequence is 15 residues long. Trimming removed 4 bases from V and 4 bases from J, with 16 bases in between. CDR1 and CDR2 (germline): SGHTS, YDEGEE. Here the CDR3 DNA reads TGTGCCAGCAGCCTCCCCGGGTCAAGCGCAGATACGCAGTATTTT. Encoded protein: CASSLPGSSADTQYF.

This clone has a single count. The J gene is TRBJ2-7, the V gene TRBV19; 7 nucleotides match TRBD1. The germline gives CDR1 LNHDA, CDR2 SQIVND (reference sequence). Trimming cost V 4 bases and J 2 bases; bases outside gene matches: 5. The CDR3 totals 14 residues. CDR3: CASSRTGTAYEQYF. CDR3 nucleotide sequence: TGTGCCAGTAGTAGAACCGGGACAGCCTACGAGCAGTACTTC.